Listed below are T cell receptor beta chains from one sample, sequenced in a study of post-analysis software for immune sequencing data. TCRdb redid the calling of the PCR reads with MiXCR, one entry per CDR3 protein. The sample lists 700,000 to 800,000 distinct CDR3 sequences, 25% to 30% occurring once. Sequencing used blood. The receptors were gathered from a girl between 10 and 17 years old with multiple sclerosis. CDR3s include the opening cysteine and the closing phenylalanine or tryptophan. A D gene is named only where the DNA matches it firmly. A row's size may be missing; if present it is once, few, many or a size class.

V,D,J,size,DNA,CDR3
TRBV6-5,NA,TRBJ2-3,NA,TGTGCCAGCAGTTCCCTGAGCACAGATACGCAGTATTTT,CASSSLSTDTQYF
TRBV4-3,NA,TRBJ2-7,NA,TGCGCCAGCAGCCGAGAAACAGGGTCCTACGAGCAGTACTTC,CASSRETGSYEQYF
TRBV9,TRBD2,TRBJ2-5,NA,TGTGCCAGCAGCGCATTAGCGGGATTGGGGCAAGAGACCCAGTACTTC,CASSALAGLGQETQYF
TRBV11-2,NA,TRBJ2-7,few,TGTGCCAGCAGCTTAACCGAGCAGTACTTC,CASSLTEQYF
TRBV5-1,TRBD2,TRBJ2-4,NA,TGCGCCAGCAGCTCCGCGCCTCCCGGGGCTAGCGGGGGAGCCAAAAACATTCAGTACTTC,CASSSAPPGASGGAKNIQYF
TRBV24-1,NA,TRBJ1-6,NA,TGTGCCACCAGTGATTTCCTCCTTGATGTATCACCCCTCCACTTT,CATSDFLLDVSPLHF
TRBV6-5,NA,TRBJ2-7,NA,TGTGCCAGCAGTTATCGGGGAACGGTGGGGGTATACGAGCAGTACTTC,CASSYRGTVGVYEQYF
TRBV7-2,NA,TRBJ2-5,NA,TGTGCCAGCAGCTTGAGTAGCGGCAAGCAAGAGACCCAGTACTTC,CASSLSSGKQETQYF
TRBV20-1,TRBD2,TRBJ2-1,NA,TGCAGTGCTGTTCCGGGACTAGCCCGCAATGAGCAGTTCTTC,CSAVPGLARNEQFF
TRBV5-1,TRBD1,TRBJ2-5,NA,TGCGCCAGCAGCTGGGACAGGGTAGATGGGACCCAGTACTTC,CASSWDRVDGTQYF
TRBV20-1,NA,TRBJ2-1,once,TGTAGTGCTCCCCGTATGGGGGGAGGCAATGAGCAGTTCTTC,CSAPRMGGGNEQFF
TRBV28,TRBD2,TRBJ2-1,many,TGTGCCAGCAGTCTGAGTAGGGGCCTAGCGGGTACTTTGGAGCAGTTCTTC,CASSLSRGLAGTLEQFF
TRBV4-3,NA,TRBJ1-1,NA,TGCGCCAGCAGCCAATTCAGACAGCAGACTGAAGCTTTCTTT,CASSQFRQQTEAFF
TRBV20-1,NA,TRBJ2-1,NA,TGCAGTGCTAGAGATGCCAGACAGGCGATACCATACAATGAGCAGTTCTTC,CSARDARQAIPYNEQFF
TRBV7-9,TRBD2,TRBJ2-3,NA,TGTGCCAGCAGCGAATACACTAGCGGGACAAAGTATTTT,CASSEYTSGTKYF
TRBV10-3,NA,TRBJ2-3,few,TGTGCCATCAGTCTAACTAGCAGTAGTCCGCCAGATACGCAGTATTTT,CAISLTSSSPPDTQYF
TRBV4-3,NA,TRBJ2-7,NA,TGCGCCAGCAGTCAAGTTGCAGCCCCCTACGAGCAGTACTTC,CASSQVAAPYEQYF
TRBV20-1,NA,TRBJ2-7,few,TGCAGTGCTAGGTCTCTCGCAGCGATGACCTACGAGCAGTACTTC,CSARSLAAMTYEQYF
TRBV12-3/TRBV12-4,TRBD2,TRBJ2-5,once,TGTGCCAGCAGTCAAGCGGGAGGGCCTGGGGAGACCCAGTACTTC,CASSQAGGPGETQYF
TRBV5-1,NA,TRBJ1-4,NA,TGCGCCAGCAGCTTGAGTGGCAGAAAGAATGAAAAACTGTTTTTT,CASSLSGRKNEKLFF
TRBV24-1,NA,TRBJ2-6,few,TGTGCCACCAGTGATCCGACACGCTCTGGGGCCAACGTCCTGACTTTC,CATSDPTRSGANVLTF
TRBV6-5,NA,TRBJ1-2,NA,TGTGCCAGCAGCGGATCACCCGGGACGGGAAGAGGGGGCTACACCTTC,CASSGSPGTGRGGYTF
TRBV7-2,NA,TRBJ2-1,few,TGTGCCAGCAGCTTAGTAGCGGATAGCAGGAGTGAGCAGTTCTTC,CASSLVADSRSEQFF
TRBV7-9,TRBD2,TRBJ2-5,NA,TGTGCCAGCAGCTTAGCGCGGGCTAGCGGGACAGAGACCCAGTACTTC,CASSLARASGTETQYF
TRBV20-1,TRBD1,TRBJ2-4,many,TGCAGTGCCTTAGGACAGGGGATTGACATTCAGTACTTC,CSALGQGIDIQYF
TRBV28,TRBD1,TRBJ2-7,NA,TGTGCCAGCAGTCGACAGGGGGCGTTGAACGAGCAGTACTTC,CASSRQGALNEQYF
TRBV4-3,TRBD2,TRBJ2-7,NA,TGCGCCAGCAGCCACGACTCTAGCGGGAGAACCTACGAGCAGTACTTC,CASSHDSSGRTYEQYF
TRBV6-5,NA,TRBJ1-6,NA,TGTGCCAGCAGTTACTTTTTGCCGGACACTGCCTATAATTCACCCCTCCACTTT,CASSYFLPDTAYNSPLHF
TRBV7-9,NA,TRBJ2-3,NA,TGTGCCAGCAGCCTCGGGACAAGAGATACGCAGTATTTT,CASSLGTRDTQYF
TRBV20-1,NA,TRBJ1-6,NA,TGCAGTGCTAGACGAGCGGGACGGGATAATTCACCCCTCCACTTT,CSARRAGRDNSPLHF
TRBV21-1,NA,TRBJ2-3,few,TGTGCCAGCAGCAATTCCACAGATACGCAGTATTTT,CASSNSTDTQYF
TRBV6-5,NA,TRBJ2-7,NA,TGTGCCAGCAGTTTTTCGAGGGGGAACGAGCAGTACTTC,CASSFSRGNEQYF
TRBV7-2,NA,TRBJ2-3,NA,TGTGCCAGCAGCTCCCAGGGTCAAAAGGCAGATACGCAGTATTTT,CASSSQGQKADTQYF
TRBV5-1,NA,TRBJ2-5,NA,TGCGCCAGCAGCAACGCCGGGACCCCCGAGACCCAGTACTTC,CASSNAGTPETQYF
TRBV6-1,NA,TRBJ2-7,NA,TGTGCCAGCAGTGGCTCAGCCTACGAGCAGTACTTC,CASSGSAYEQYF
TRBV18,TRBD1,TRBJ1-1,NA,TGTGTCAGCTCACCAACGACAGGGGACACTGAAGCTTTCTTT,CVSSPTTGDTEAFF
TRBV20-1,NA,TRBJ1-1,NA,TGCAGTGCTAGAGAATCCGGGACCCGGCCTGAAGCTTTCTTT,CSARESGTRPEAFF
TRBV12-3/TRBV12-4,NA,TRBJ2-1,once,TGTGCCAGCAGGATCCGGGACAGGGGTGGGCTAGCGGGAGATCGGTCCTACAATGAGCAGTTCTTC,CASRIRDRGGLAGDRSYNEQFF
TRBV3-1,TRBD2,TRBJ2-1,NA,TGTGCCAGCAGCCAGATGACTAGCGGGGATAATGAGCAGTTCTTC,CASSQMTSGDNEQFF
TRBV7-2,NA,TRBJ2-5,many,TGTGCCAGCAGCTTGGGGGACTGGCAAGAGACCCAGTACTTC,CASSLGDWQETQYF
TRBV7-9,NA,TRBJ1-5,NA,TGTGCCAGCAGCTTTACTGGACCTCAGCCCCAGCATTTT,CASSFTGPQPQHF
TRBV28,TRBD2,TRBJ2-3,once,TGTGCCAGCAGTTTGTCGGGTAGCGGGAGAGGTGATACGCAGTATTTT,CASSLSGSGRGDTQYF
TRBV5-6,TRBD2,TRBJ2-1,NA,TGTGCCAGCAGCCGTAGCGGGAGTTACTACAATGAGCAGTTCTTC,CASSRSGSYYNEQFF
TRBV7-7,NA,TRBJ2-5,NA,TGTGCCTGCAGCAACACCGCAGGGAAGACCCAGTACTTC,CACSNTAGKTQYF
TRBV7-2,NA,TRBJ2-7,many,TGTGCCAGCAGCCATCGGACACTCGGCGAGCAGTACTTC,CASSHRTLGEQYF
TRBV5-6,TRBD2,TRBJ2-3,NA,TGTGCCAGCCGACCCGGGGCGGGCACGGCGGGGGGATTAACAGATACGCAGTATTTT,CASRPGAGTAGGLTDTQYF
TRBV20-1,NA,TRBJ1-2,few,TGCAGTGCTAGAGATCTCGACAGAAACTATGGCTACACCTTC,CSARDLDRNYGYTF
TRBV21-1,NA,TRBJ2-7,NA,TGTGCCAGCAGCAGCTCCTTTTACAGCGGCCAAGAGACCCACTACTTC,CASSSSFYSGQETHYF
TRBV6-5,NA,TRBJ2-1,few,TGTGCCAGCAGCCCCCAGTCTAGCTCCTACAATGAGCAGTTCTTC,CASSPQSSSYNEQFF
TRBV7-2,TRBD1,TRBJ2-4,many,TGTGCCACCGCGACCGGGACAGGGAACATTCAGTACTTC,CATATGTGNIQYF
TRBV6-1,NA,TRBJ2-7,few,TGTGCCAGCAGTGAATCGGCCCGCTCCTACGAGCAGTACTTC,CASSESARSYEQYF
TRBV3-1,NA,TRBJ2-1,few,TGTGCCAGCAGCCAAGATCCCATTTCGATACCCGCGACGTTCTTC,CASSQDPISIPATFF
TRBV27,TRBD2,TRBJ2-5,NA,TGTGCCAGCAGTTTCGAGTTAGCGGGGGGTGAAGAGACCCAGTACTTC,CASSFELAGGEETQYF
TRBV20-1,TRBD1,TRBJ2-7,many,TGCAGTCCAGGGGCGGGACAGGGTCGTTACGAGCAGTACTTC,CSPGAGQGRYEQYF
TRBV10-3,NA,TRBJ2-5,NA,TGTGCCACCGCCCGGGACACCAAAGAGACCCAGTACTTC,CATARDTKETQYF
TRBV10-3,TRBD1,TRBJ2-7,NA,TGTGCCATCAGTGGGGACAGGGACGAGCAGTACTTC,CAISGDRDEQYF
TRBV7-7,NA,TRBJ1-4,NA,TGTGCCAGCAGCCCCAACCTGGGAGGAGGTGAAAAACTGTTTTTT,CASSPNLGGGEKLFF